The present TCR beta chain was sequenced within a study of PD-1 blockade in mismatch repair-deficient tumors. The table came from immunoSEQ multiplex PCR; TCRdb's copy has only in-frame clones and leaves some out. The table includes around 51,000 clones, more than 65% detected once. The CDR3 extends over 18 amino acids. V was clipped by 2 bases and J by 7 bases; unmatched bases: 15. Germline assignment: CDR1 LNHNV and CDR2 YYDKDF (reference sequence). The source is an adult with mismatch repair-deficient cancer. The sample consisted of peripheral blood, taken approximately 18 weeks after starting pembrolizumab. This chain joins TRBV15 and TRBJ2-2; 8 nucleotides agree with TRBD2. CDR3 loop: CATSRLQPSGSGIGELFF. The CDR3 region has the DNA TGTGCCACCAGCAGACTCCAACCCAGCGGGAGCGGTATCGGGGAGCTGTTTTTT.